What follows describes a single T cell receptor beta chain. No antigen is known for it. Per-base qualities were not stored, and no clone one base away is much larger. These data are taken from a study of blood T cell repertoires in COVID-19 (TCRdb year 2020). For the study in its entirety: The collaborator samples originated in the United States, Italy and Spain and spanned the acute and convalescent phases of COVID-19. The material from the prospective study consisted of cDNA or gDNA derived from T cells, B-cell-depleted T cells, or PBMCs. Subjects who had been exposed to COVID-19, were actively infected with it, or had recovered from it provided the deeply sampled blood TCRbeta repertoires that made up the dataset. The repertoires were released in a freely available public database meant as a resource for research on the immune response to SARS-CoV-2. The samples were drawn from two sources: the first 160 participants of the ongoing ImmuneRACE study, and about 1,300 subjects contributed by 6 global collaborators. Nearly every sample came with metadata listing a de-identified subject ID, COVID-19 status, age in years and sex. Where HLA class I and class II types were available, the types were taken from metadata supplied by the sample provider, not from assay-based typing.

Another Seattle source contributed samples from volunteer blood donors who had recovered from COVID-19. Each collaborating institution followed its own protocols to collect whole blood in K2EDTA tubes. For TCRbeta analysis, collaborators shipped samples as frozen whole blood, isolated PBMCs, or DNA extracted from either of those sample types. TCRbeta CDR3 regions were amplified from genomic DNA using the immunoSEQ Assay, a bias-controlled multiplex PCR. On the authors' methods: The number of nucleated cells in each sample was estimated from the amplification of reference gene primers within the assay. Sequence reads were collapsed and filtered to measure the absolute abundance of every unique TCRbeta CDR3 rearrangement. For each sample, productive Simpson clonality was calculated by taking the square root of Simpson's diversity index across productive rearrangements. Entries here come from immuneACCESS through TCRdb and include only in-frame sequences with V and J called. Some clones fail to appear in such tables; in the studies checked, an unresolved V gene covers under half of the shortfall, and the cause of the remainder is unknown. That table is the source of V, J and clone size, and D and trimming were worked out from the DNA. The sample yields a few hundred thousand clones; approximately 89% were counted once. The leading ten clones occupy roughly 6.9% of the sample.

Results and caveats for the whole study, not just this receptor: Clinical and demographic metadata were provided uncurated, with the amount varying by source and participant.

CDR1 MDHEN and CDR2 SYDVKM were looked up in the germline V gene. The CDR3 goes from the cysteine to the phenylalanine over 16 residues. CDR3 DNA is the only sequence kept; it has 48 bases, read in frame from the first base. Germline trimming: 9 bases from V, 0 bases from J; junction bases outside gene matches: 8. This TCR derives from a woman under 40 who had recovered from COVID-19. Sequencing used peripheral blood. The chain uses TRBV28 and TRBJ2-6; 7 central nucleotides agree with TRBD1. The nucleotides read TGTGCCAGTAGTCCCGGGACAGTCTCTGGGGCCAACGTCCTGACTTTC. Translated, this gives CASSPGTVSGANVLTF.